This TCR beta chain derives from a study of blood T cell repertoires in COVID-19. Looking at the study overall: Donors in the United States, Italy and Spain gave samples during acute or convalescent COVID-19. Nucleic acid was either cDNA or gDNA, and it came from T cells, B-cell-depleted T cells, or PBMCs.

The V segment lost 5 bases and the J segment 5 bases; nucleotides outside the gene matches: 9. In germline, CDR1 is MNHEY, CDR2 SVGEGT. This CDR3 spans 15 amino acids. Per the original methods: Amplification with reference gene primers provided the estimates of nucleated cell counts. Some clones are missing from TCRdb's copy, which holds only in-frame ones; the method was immunoSEQ multiplex PCR. V and J calls and clone size are copied from that table; D and trimming were computed from the DNA. The data show about 140,000 clones, under 85% seen once. This chain uses TRBV6-2 or TRBV6-3 with TRBJ2-7; the match to TRBD1 covers 10 bases. The sequence was obtained from a human donor in a cohort sampled during active COVID-19. Source material: peripheral blood. This CDR3 is CASSTRDRGKDEQYF. The DNA of the CDR3 is TGTGCCAGCAGTACCCGGGACAGGGGTAAGGACGAGCAGTACTTC.